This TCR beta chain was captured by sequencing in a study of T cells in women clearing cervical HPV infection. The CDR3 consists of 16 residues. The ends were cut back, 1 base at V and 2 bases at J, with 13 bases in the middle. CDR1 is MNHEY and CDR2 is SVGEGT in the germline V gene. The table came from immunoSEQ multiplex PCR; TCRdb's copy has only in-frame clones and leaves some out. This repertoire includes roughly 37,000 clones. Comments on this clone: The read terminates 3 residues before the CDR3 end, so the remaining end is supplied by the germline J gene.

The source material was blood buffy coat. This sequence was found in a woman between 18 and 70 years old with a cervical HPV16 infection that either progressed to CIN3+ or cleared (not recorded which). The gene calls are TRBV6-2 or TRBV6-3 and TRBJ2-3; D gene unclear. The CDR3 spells CASSYFRAVTTDTQYF. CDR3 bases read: TGTGCCAGCAGTTACTTTCGAGCCGTCACCACAGATACG.